The present T cell receptor (beta chain) was sequenced within a study of cytomegalovirus exposure and HLA in healthy donors (dated by TCRdb to about 2017). With regard to the full study: The 700 or so repertoires of the first cohort and the roughly 110 validation repertoires were produced on the same platform, according to a later analysis. The study aimed to test whether cataloging public T cell receptors could reveal signatures of past pathogen exposure. The study combined high-throughput TCR immunosequencing, statistical association of individual TCRs with disease status, and machine learning to predict cytomegalovirus infection status. In addition to the first cohort of around 670 subjects, a separate validation cohort of 120 different subjects was used.

Broad study findings and their caveats: While some public TCRs were present in many individuals, most TCR sequences turned up only very rarely across donors. In vitro tests confirmed that a few of the cytomegalovirus-associated TCR beta chains recognize cytomegalovirus antigens. According to the authors, the approach could potentially be generalized to other disease states and immunological phenotypes. The study listed approximately 150 TCR beta chains as associated with cytomegalovirus. In both the original and validation cohorts, the classifier was reported to diagnose cytomegalovirus status with high specificity and sensitivity. A later analysis found that TCRs clustered in the first cohort also tended to co-occur in the 120 validation repertoires, with 94% of cluster scores above 0. A later analysis had no HLA typing for the validation cohort, so co-occurrence there was scored across all 120 or so repertoires.

Separate from the roughly 650-subject first cohort, the validation cohort of about 120 subjects was the group to which the donors belonged. A word on this clone: No cognate antigen has been identified for it. No much larger clonotype is one base removed from it; base qualities were not supplied.

Via the germline V gene, CDR1 is ENHRY and CDR2 SYGVKD. The V end gives up 4 bases and the J end 7 bases, leaving 6 bases in the junction not matched to a gene. The cysteine opens and the phenylalanine closes a CDR3 of 14 amino acids. The sequence is cut down to CDR3 DNA, 42 bases in frame from base 1. The library came from the immunoSEQ multiplex PCR assay. Under the source paper's analysis protocol: A statistical classification framework was built for diagnosing cytomegalovirus status from the catalog of TCR beta chain sequences. Imported from immuneACCESS, the table was reduced by TCRdb to in-frame sequences with V and J called. These copies leave out some clones; in studies compared against another copy, an unresolved V gene accounts for under half, and the cause of the remainder is not known. From that table come the V and J calls and clone size; the DNA was used to work out D and trimming. Across this sample there are over 60,000 clones, with approximately 95% seen only once. Together, the top ten hold around 3.2% of the sample.

The receptor comes from a man between 18 and 29 years old in good health and CMV-seronegative. The chain joins TRBV10-3 to TRBJ1-5, with 8 bases in between that match TRBD1. Input material: PBMCs. The CDR3 reads CAISGGQEYQPQHF. The nucleotide sequence is TGTGCCATCAGTGGGGGACAGGAATACCAGCCCCAGCATTTT.